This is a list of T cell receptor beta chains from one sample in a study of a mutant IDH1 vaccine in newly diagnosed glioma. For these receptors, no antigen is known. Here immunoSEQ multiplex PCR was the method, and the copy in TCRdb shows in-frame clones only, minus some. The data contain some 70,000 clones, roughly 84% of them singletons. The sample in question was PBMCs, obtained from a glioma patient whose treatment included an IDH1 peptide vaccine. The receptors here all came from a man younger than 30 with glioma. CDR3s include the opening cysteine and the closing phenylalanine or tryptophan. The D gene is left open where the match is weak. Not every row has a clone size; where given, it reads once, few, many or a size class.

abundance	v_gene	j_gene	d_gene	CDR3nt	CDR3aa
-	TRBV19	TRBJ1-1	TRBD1	TGTGCCAGTAGTCAGGACAGGGGGCTCTTAACTGAAGCTTTCTTT	CASSQDRGLLTEAFF
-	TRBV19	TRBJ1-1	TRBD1	TGTGCCAGTAGCCCGACAGGGCTGAACACTGAAGCTTTCTTT	CASSPTGLNTEAFF
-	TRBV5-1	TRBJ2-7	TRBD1	TGCGCCAGCAGCCGGGGACAGAAACCCTCCTACGAGCAGTACTTC	CASSRGQKPSYEQYF
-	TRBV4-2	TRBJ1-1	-	TGTGCCAGCAGCTGGGTCAGGGGTCGGGCGAACACTGAAGCTTTCTTT	CASSWVRGRANTEAFF
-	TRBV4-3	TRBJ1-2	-	TGCGCCAGCAGCCACCTACAAGAAGCTAACTATGGCTACACCTTC	CASSHLQEANYGYTF
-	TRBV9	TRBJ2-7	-	TGTGCCAGCAGCGCGAACAGTGTTTCCTACGAGCAGTACTTC	CASSANSVSYEQYF
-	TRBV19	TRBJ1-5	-	TGTGCCAGTAGCCTATACAGGGTTGGAAGCAATCAGCCCCAGCATTTT	CASSLYRVGSNQPQHF
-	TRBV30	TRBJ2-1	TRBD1	TGTGCCTGGAGTGGGGTGGGGACAGGGGGCAATGAGCAGTTCTTC	CAWSGVGTGGNEQFF
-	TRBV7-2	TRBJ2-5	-	TGTGCCAGCAGCTTAGTGACTTCCCAGGAGACCCAGTACTTC	CASSLVTSQETQYF
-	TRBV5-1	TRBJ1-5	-	TGCGCCAGCAGCTTGGCAGGGGCCCTCAATCAGCCCCAGCATTTT	CASSLAGALNQPQHF
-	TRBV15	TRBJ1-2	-	TGTGCCACCAGCCCCAGTACTAACTATGGCTACACCTTC	CATSPSTNYGYTF
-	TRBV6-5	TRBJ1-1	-	TGTGCCAGCAGCCCGACAGAGATTAACACTGAAGCTTTCTTT	CASSPTEINTEAFF
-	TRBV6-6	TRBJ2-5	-	TGTGCCAGCAAGCCGCCCAGTGGGCGCATGCAAGAGACCCAGTACTTC	CASKPPSGRMQETQYF
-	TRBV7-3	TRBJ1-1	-	TGTGCCAGCAGCCCTCACAGGGACACTGAAGCTTTCTTT	CASSPHRDTEAFF
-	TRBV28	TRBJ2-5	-	TGTGCCAGCAGTTTAGGAGAACTACTAAGTTCCCAAGAGACCCAGTACTTC	CASSLGELLSSQETQYF
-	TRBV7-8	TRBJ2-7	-	TGTGCCAGCAGCCCCGACAGGAGCTACGAGCAGTACTTC	CASSPDRSYEQYF
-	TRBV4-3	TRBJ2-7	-	TGCGCCAGCAGCCAGAAGACTGGACTTGCCCGGGAGCAGTACTTC	CASSQKTGLAREQYF
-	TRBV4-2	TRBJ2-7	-	TGTGCCAGCAGCCAACAGGCTAGCCACTCCTACGAGCAGTACTTC	CASSQQASHSYEQYF
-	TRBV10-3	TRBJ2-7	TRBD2	TGTGCCATCGGTAGCGGGCGTTCCTACGAGCAGTACTTC	CAIGSGRSYEQYF
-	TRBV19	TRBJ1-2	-	TGTGCCAGTACGAGGGGAAACTCTGCAGGTGGCTACACCTTC	CASTRGNSAGGYTF
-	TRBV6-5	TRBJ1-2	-	TGTGCCAGCAGTTATAACGGTGCGGCAACCAACTATGGCTACACCTTC	CASSYNGAATNYGYTF
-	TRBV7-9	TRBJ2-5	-	TGTGCCAGCAGCTTAGGACCCGGTGAGACCCAGTACTTC	CASSLGPGETQYF
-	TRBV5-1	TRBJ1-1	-	TGCGCCAGCAGCTTGGAGGGTCAGCTGAACACTGAAGCTTTCTTT	CASSLEGQLNTEAFF
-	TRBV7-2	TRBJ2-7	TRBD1	TGTGCCAGCACCCTCCAGGGGGCGGTGGAGCAGTACTTC	CASTLQGAVEQYF
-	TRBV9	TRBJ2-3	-	TGTGCCAGCAGCGTAGACGGCACAGATACGCAGTATTTT	CASSVDGTDTQYF
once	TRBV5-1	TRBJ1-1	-	TGCGCCAGCCGACGGGGGCTCCGGGTGTTGAACACTGAAGCTTTCTTT	CASRRGLRVLNTEAFF
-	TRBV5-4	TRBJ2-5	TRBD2	TGTGCCAGCAGCTTCCCCGGGGGGAGAGAGACCCAGTACTTC	CASSFPGGRETQYF
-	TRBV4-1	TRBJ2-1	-	TGCGCCAGCAGCCCGCTCGAGTACTACAATGAGCAGTTCTTC	CASSPLEYYNEQFF
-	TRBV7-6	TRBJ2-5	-	TGTGCCAGCAGCTTAAGATTAGGGCTACAAGCTGTGTCGACCCAGTACTTC	CASSLRLGLQAVSTQYF